The 30 T cell receptor beta chains listed next were all sequenced from one sample in a study of cytotoxic CD8 clonotypes in ibrutinib-treated CLL. Assay used: immunoSEQ multiplex PCR; TCRdb lists only in-frame clones, some missing. The sample includes about 200,000 clones, approximately 79% of them seen just once. This specimen consisted of PBMCs, obtained after 12 months of ibrutinib treatment. These TCRs come from a human donor with chronic lymphocytic leukemia.

This chain uses TRBV18 with TRBJ2-2, with D tentatively TRBD1 (6 bases). The CDR3 loop spans 15 amino acids. V lost 2 bases and J 4 bases, leaving 11 bases between the germline ends. The germline CDR1 and CDR2 sequences are KGHSH and LQKENI. The CDR3 spells CASSPRGTSTGELFF. The CDR3 DNA sequence: TGTGCCAGCTCACCAAGGGGGACCTCCACCGGGGAGCTGTTTTTT.

The rearrangement links TRBV27 to TRBJ2-2; D may be TRBD1 (5 bases). V was clipped by 7 bases and J by 3 bases, with 12 bases between them. CDR3 size: 14 residues. The germline CDR1 and CDR2 sequences are MNHEY and SMNVEV (reference sequence). The CDR3 loop reads CASTLTAYTGELFF. CDR3 bases: TGTGCCAGCACCCTGACAGCCTACACCGGGGAGCTGTTTTTT.

This clone was seen only a few times. The V gene is TRBV9, the J gene TRBJ1-2, with a tentative D call TRBD1 (5 bases). CDR3 length: 13 amino acids. Germline assignment: CDR1 SGDLS and CDR2 YYNGEE. V lost 3 bases and J 9 bases, leaving 15 bases between the germline ends. CDR3 DNA: TGTGCCAGCAGCGGGATTCAGGGTGGTAGCTACACCTTC. Protein: CASSGIQGGSYTF. The complete variable domain, with remaining parts taken from reference TRBV9 and TRBJ1-2, reads DSGVTQTPKHLITATGQRVTLRCSPRSGDLSVYWYQQSLDQGLQFLIQYYNGEERAKGNILERFSAQQFPDLHSELNLSSLELGDSALYFCASSGIQGGSYTFGSGTRLTVV.

This rearrangement joins TRBV27 to TRBJ1-2; TRBD1 aligns across 8 bases. CDR1 is MNHEY and CDR2 is SMNVEV in the germline V gene (reference sequence). There are 15 residues in the CDR3. J gave up 0 bases and V 3 bases, and 3 bases lay outside the gene matches. Written as DNA, the CDR3 is TGTGCCAGCAGTTTTGGACAGGGCACTAACTATGGCTACACCTTC. Its translation is CASSFGQGTNYGYTF.

V and J are TRBV6-4 and TRBJ1-1; D is undetermined. CDR1 MRHNA and CDR2 SNTAGT come from the germline V gene. The CDR3 has 15 residues. Trimming removed 4 bases from V and 6 bases from J, with 18 bases in between. The CDR3 DNA sequence: TGTGCCAGCAGTGCGGACTCCCATCCTCCAGCTGAAGCTTTCTTT. Translating gives CASSADSHPPAEAFF.

This chain links TRBV6-5 with TRBJ2-1, with 14 positions matching TRBD2. The CDR3 runs 16 residues. V lost 2 bases, J lost 6 bases, and 3 bases stayed unmatched. CDR1 MNHEY and CDR2 SVGAGI come from the germline V gene. The CDR3 reads CASSYGGTSGSNEQFF. For the CDR3, the DNA is TGTGCCAGCAGTTACGGTGGGACTAGCGGGAGCAATGAGCAGTTCTTC.

J is TRBJ1-2 and V is TRBV28; D is possibly TRBD1 (5 bases). The CDR3 extends over 14 amino acids. Trimming stripped 2 bases from V and 7 bases from J, with 14 bases between. From germline, CDR1 is MDHEN and CDR2 SYDVKM. In nucleotides, the CDR3 is TGTGCCAGCAGTTTACAGGGAAGTTACTTTGGCTACACCTTC. Encoded protein: CASSLQGSYFGYTF.

This clone was detected only a few times. At one end, the junction sequence differs from germline, possibly due to a read error. Other DNA sequences in the sample encode the same CDR3. The V and J genes are TRBV7-7 and TRBJ2-3; the match to TRBD1 covers 7 bases. This CDR3 has 15 residues. The germline V gene has CDR1 SSHAT and CDR2 FNYEAQ (reference sequence). The CDR3 here is CASSLGDSSTDTQYF. CDR3 sequence (DNA): TGTGCTAGCAGCTTAGGGGACAGTAGCACAGATACGCAGTATTTT.

This clone was recorded a few times. The rearrangement links TRBV27 to TRBJ1-5; 8 bases align to TRBD1. V was clipped by 6 bases and J by 3 bases; unmatched bases: 1. This CDR3 region has 13 residues. Germline assignment: CDR1 MNHEY and CDR2 SMNVEV (reference sequence). The CDR3 DNA follows: TGTGCCAGCAGGCAGGGGGCCAATCAGCCCCAGCATTTT. Its protein product is CASRQGANQPQHF.

This clone was recorded only once. V is TRBV4-1 and J is TRBJ2-1, with 7 bases that match TRBD2. This CDR3 has 17 amino acids. With 1 base clipped from V and 6 bases from J, the junction kept 12 bases outside the gene matches. Germline CDR1 MGHRA, CDR2 YSYEKL. As DNA, the CDR3 is TGCGCCAGCAGCCAAGGGTTAGCGGGCTTCCAGATCAATGAGCAGTTCTTC. This codes for CASSQGLAGFQINEQFF.

This clone has only one observation. The chain uses TRBV6-5 and TRBJ2-1; D gene unclear. The CDR3 covers 11 residues. The V gene's germline CDR1 is MNHEY and CDR2 SVGAGI. The germline V and J ends were trimmed by 7 bases and 6 bases, with 7 bases remaining between them. CDR3 in DNA: TGTGCCAGCATAAATGGCAATGAGCAGTTCTTC. Amino acid sequence: CASINGNEQFF.

The rearrangement uses TRBV6-1 and TRBJ2-7; 9 bases are shared with TRBD1. The junction had 9 bases not matched to a gene; V was cut back by 2 bases and J by 4 bases. CDR3 length: 16 residues. Germline CDR1 reads MNHNS; CDR2 reads SASEGT. The CDR3 coding sequence is TGTGCCAGCAGTGAATTGGTAGGGACAGGGTCTTACGAGCAGTACTTC. This gives the protein CASSELVGTGSYEQYF.

In DNA form, the CDR3 reads TGTGCCAGCAGTGAGGACAGGGGGCTTGGAAAACTGTTTTTT. It yields the protein CASSEDRGLGKLFF. The chain carries TRBV25-1 and TRBJ1-4, with 11 bases lining up with TRBD1. J gave up 10 bases and V 3 bases, and 4 bases lay outside the gene matches. The length of the CDR3 is 14 residues. Per the germline V gene, CDR1 is MGHDK and CDR2 is SYGVNS.

The chain employs TRBV6-5 and TRBJ2-5, with a possible D match to TRBD1 (5 bases). Germline V gene lookup returns CDR1 MNHEY and CDR2 SVGAGI. The CDR3 totals 13 residues. V was trimmed by 5 bases and J by 9 bases, leaving 16 bases between them. CDR3 in amino acids: CASSTWQGTAQYF. The CDR3, as DNA: TGTGCCAGCAGTACCTGGCAGGGTACGGCCCAGTACTTC.

This clone was counted between two and nine times. The chain recombines TRBV5-8 with TRBJ1-1; a weak D match, TRBD1 (5 bases). The length of the CDR3 is 16 residues. The V gene's germline CDR1 is SGHTS and CDR2 YDEGEE. The V gene lost 0 bases and the J gene lost 0 bases, with 12 bases spanning the gap. CDR3 nucleotides: TGTGCCAGCAGCTTGGGGTTGCAGGGACTGAACACTGAAGCTTTCTTT. It is translated as CASSLGLQGLNTEAFF. The complete variable domain, with remaining parts taken from reference TRBV5-8 and TRBJ1-1, reads EAGVTQSPTHLIKTRGQQATLRCSPISGHTSVYWYQQALGLGLQFLLWYDEGEERNRGNFPPRFSGRQFPNYSSELNVNALELEDSALYLCASSLGLQGLNTEAFFGQGTRLTVV.

The V and J genes are TRBV4-1 and TRBJ2-1; D perhaps matches TRBD1 (5 bases). Germline assignment: CDR1 MGHRA and CDR2 YSYEKL. The CDR3 is 17 residues long. V was trimmed by 0 bases and J by 6 bases, leaving 18 bases between them. The CDR3 loop reads CASSQDNGRQGGNEQFF. The CDR3 DNA reads TGCGCCAGCAGCCAAGATAACGGCCGGCAGGGCGGCAATGAGCAGTTCTTC.

The chain joins TRBV13 to TRBJ2-7; D is possibly TRBD1 or TRBD2 (6 bases each). Trimming shortened V by 2 bases and J by 4 bases, and 12 bases separated the two germline ends. CDR1 is PRHDT, CDR2 FYEKMQ, per germline (reference sequence). This CDR3 is built from 14 residues. CDR3 amino acids: CASSLRRGPYEQYF. The CDR3 coding sequence is TGTGCCAGCAGCTTAAGACGGGGGCCATACGAGCAGTACTTC.

This chain uses TRBV19 with TRBJ2-1; 7 bases map to TRBD1. V gave up 6 bases and J gave up 1 base; unmatched junction bases: 6. This CDR3 region has 15 residues. Looked up from germline, CDR1 is LNHDA and CDR2 is SQIVND (reference sequence). The chain's CDR3 is CASRLGTVSYNEQFF. The CDR3 nucleotides read TGTGCCAGTAGGCTCGGGACAGTATCCTACAATGAGCAGTTCTTC.

The V and J genes are TRBV6-1 and TRBJ1-5, with D perhaps matching TRBD1 (5 bases). The CDR3 sequence is 13 residues long. Trimming stripped 7 bases from V and 2 bases from J, with 9 bases between. CDR1 MNHNS and CDR2 SASEGT come from the germline V gene. For the CDR3, the DNA is TGTGCCAGCATATGGGGGGGCAATCAGCCCCAGCATTTT. It codes for CASIWGGNQPQHF.

This clone was counted only a few times. The chain recombines TRBV19 with TRBJ2-2, with no clear D. This CDR3 has 16 residues. The germline CDR1 and CDR2 sequences are LNHDA and SQIVND (reference sequence). V dropped 5 bases and J dropped 7 bases, with 20 bases sitting between them. The DNA of the CDR3 is TGTGCCAGTAGTGTTGTTGCCCCAGAAATGATCGGGGAGCTGTTTTTT. Its translation: CASSVVAPEMIGELFF.

The chain is built from TRBV5-1 and TRBJ2-5, with TRBD2 matching 8 bases. V shed 0 bases and J 6 bases; nucleotides not matched to a gene: 7. The CDR3 totals 15 residues. CDR1 and CDR2 (germline): SGHRS, YFSETQ. The CDR3 sequence is CASSLDLAGKKTQYF. For the CDR3, the DNA is TGCGCCAGCAGCTTGGACCTAGCGGGTAAAAAGACCCAGTACTTC.

The CDR3 spells CASGAKFPLTDTQYF. DNA for the CDR3: TGTGCCAGCGGGGCGAAGTTCCCTCTCACAGATACGCAGTATTTT. The J gene is TRBJ2-3, the V gene TRBV9; D possibly corresponds to TRBD1 (5 bases). Germline V gives CDR1 SGDLS, CDR2 YYNGEE. The CDR3 is 15 amino acids. Trimming left V 7 bases short and J 2 bases short, with 17 bases between.

This clone was counted a few times. This rearrangement joins TRBV5-1 to TRBJ2-7, with D unresolved. CDR3 size: 15 residues. Trimming cost V 4 bases and J 3 bases, with 17 bases left between them. CDR1 is SGHRS and CDR2 is YFSETQ in the germline V gene. The CDR3 is CASSPVGSAIYEQYF. CDR3 DNA sequence: TGCGCCAGCAGCCCAGTGGGTTCCGCCATCTACGAGCAGTACTTC. Full variable domain (missing parts from reference TRBV5-1 and TRBJ2-7): KAGVTQTPRYLIKTRGQQVTLSCSPISGHRSVSWYQQTPGQGLQFLFEYFSETQRNKGNFPGRFSGRQFSNSRSEMNVSTLELGDSALYLCASSPVGSAIYEQYFGPGTRLTVT.

V is TRBV28 and J is TRBJ2-7, with D hard to call. Germline V gene lookup returns CDR1 MDHEN and CDR2 SYDVKM. V was trimmed by 3 bases and J by 6 bases, leaving 6 bases between them. The CDR3 loop spans 11 amino acids. The CDR3 DNA follows: TGTGCCAGCAGTTTGGTTGGCGAGCAGTACTTC. This gives the protein CASSLVGEQYF.

The chain has TRBV2 and TRBJ2-7; D call uncertain. The CDR3 is 12 residues long. Germline values: CDR1 SNHLY, CDR2 FYNNEI. Trimming cost V 8 bases and J 0 bases, with 8 bases left between them. CDR3 amino acids: CASSYSSYEQYF. CDR3 in DNA: TGTGCCAGCTCCTATAGCTCCTACGAGCAGTACTTC.

The chain employs TRBV7-9 and TRBJ2-2, with D uncertain. CDR3 length: 15 residues. The V gene's germline CDR1 is SEHNR and CDR2 FQNEAQ (reference sequence). The V and J ends lost 6 bases and 4 bases respectively, with 15 bases between them. CDR3 sequence: CASSPRWAGTGELFF. CDR3 DNA sequence: TGTGCCAGCAGTCCCAGGTGGGCCGGCACCGGGGAGCTGTTTTTT.

The genes are TRBV4-1 and TRBJ2-3; the D is unclear. CDR3 length equals 14 residues. Germline values: CDR1 MGHRA, CDR2 YSYEKL. Trimming left V 0 bases short and J 4 bases short, with 8 bases between. CDR3 sequence reads: CASSQDITPDTQYF. CDR3 DNA sequence: TGCGCCAGCAGCCAAGATATAACGCCAGATACGCAGTATTTT.

V and J are TRBV28 and TRBJ2-3; the D is unclear. This CDR3 region has 14 residues. The V gene lost 6 bases and the J gene lost 5 bases, with 15 bases spanning the gap. Looked up from germline, CDR1 is MDHEN and CDR2 is SYDVKM. The CDR3 DNA follows: TGTGCCAGCAGGAAAGGTCGGAATGAAGATACGCAGTATTTT. It specifies CASRKGRNEDTQYF. The full variable domain, rest sourced from reference TRBV28 and TRBJ2-3, is DVKVTQSSRYLVKRTGEKVFLECVQDMDHENMFWYRQDPGLGLRLIYFSYDVKMKEKGDIPEGYSVSREKKERFSLILESASTNQTSMYLCASRKGRNEDTQYFGPGTRLTVL.

J is TRBJ2-3 and V is TRBV27; D unclear. This CDR3 has 13 amino acids. Germline V CDR1 and CDR2: MNHEY, SMNVEV (reference sequence). V lost 2 bases to trimming and J lost 4 bases, with 7 bases between them. The CDR3 region has the DNA TGTGCCAGCAGTTTAAGGAGATCAGATACGCAGTATTTT. This translates into CASSLRRSDTQYF.

The chain combines TRBV5-1 with TRBJ1-2; possible D gene TRBD1, 5 bases. Germline values: CDR1 SGHRS, CDR2 YFSETQ. With 0 bases removed from V and 5 bases from J, the gap between germline ends came to 14 bases. The CDR3 runs to 15 residues. For the CDR3, the DNA is TGCGCCAGCAGCTTGGCCGACAGCTCCGCATATGGCTACACCTTC. As protein: CASSLADSSAYGYTF.